The 5 T cell receptor beta chains given below trace back to one sample, sequenced in a study of Graves' ophthalmopathy and Graves' hyperthyroidism. Amplification of the TCR beta CDR3 regions used RNA transcripts (as template). RT-PCR in the first round used HTBI primers; a second-round multiplex PCR followed. TCRdb independently ran MiXCR on the multiplex PCR reads; one entry per CDR3 protein. This table holds 300,000 to 500,000 distinct CDR3 sequences, approximately 15% found once. Sequenced: peripheral blood. These receptors came from a woman in her late teens or twenties with stable Graves' hyperthyroidism.

This clonotype has a count of ten or more. The rearrangement uses TRBV2 and TRBJ1-1; a possible D gene is TRBD1 (5 bases). Trimming pared 4 bases from V and 0 bases from J, leaving 12 bases between. This CDR3 contains 15 residues. CDR1 is SNHLY, CDR2 FYNNEI, per germline. CDR3 amino acids: CASSGQRTLNTEAFF. In DNA, the CDR3 is TGTGCCAGCAGTGGACAGCGAACATTGAACACTGAAGCTTTCTTT.

This clonotype was detected many times. This chain links TRBV6-2 or TRBV6-3 with TRBJ2-2; D possibly matches TRBD1 or TRBD2 (5 bases each). Germline V CDR1 and CDR2: MNHEY, SVGEGT. Trimming took off 5 bases at V and 0 bases at J, with 16 bases between the two ends. The CDR3 contains 17 residues. The CDR3 sequence is CASSIQRDVANTGELFF. The CDR3 region has the DNA TGTGCCAGCAGTATCCAGAGGGACGTCGCGAACACCGGGGAGCTGTTTTTT.

This chain uses TRBV28 with TRBJ2-6; possible D gene TRBD2, 6 bases. The CDR3 runs to 17 residues. Germline V gene data show CDR1 as MDHEN and CDR2 as SYDVKM. Between the trimmed V and J ends, which lost 6 bases and 0 bases, there was a span of 15 bases. CDR3 bases: TGTGCCAGCAGGGTACCTCTGGGACTCTCTGGGGCCAACGTCCTGACTTTC. Its translation is CASRVPLGLSGANVLTF.

This clonotype was seen many times. The rearrangement uses TRBV20-1 and TRBJ1-5; D gene uncertain. The CDR3 totals 12 residues. V lost 3 bases and J 9 bases, leaving 12 bases between the germline ends. Germline lookup yields CDR1 DFQATT and CDR2 SNEGSKA (reference sequence). CDR3 amino acids: CSASPDEGPQHF. The DNA of the CDR3 is TGCAGTGCTAGCCCGGACGAGGGGCCCCAGCATTTT.

There are a few counts of this clonotype. The rearrangement links TRBV2 to TRBJ2-2, with 7 bases matching TRBD1. V lost 11 bases, J lost 2 bases, and 20 bases stayed unmatched. CDR3 length: 18 residues. CDR1 SNHLY and CDR2 FYNNEI come from the germline V gene. For the CDR3, the DNA is TGTGCCTCCGAACCGCTCAAACGGGACAGTACAAACACCGGGGAGCTGTTTTTT. This codes for CASEPLKRDSTNTGELFF.